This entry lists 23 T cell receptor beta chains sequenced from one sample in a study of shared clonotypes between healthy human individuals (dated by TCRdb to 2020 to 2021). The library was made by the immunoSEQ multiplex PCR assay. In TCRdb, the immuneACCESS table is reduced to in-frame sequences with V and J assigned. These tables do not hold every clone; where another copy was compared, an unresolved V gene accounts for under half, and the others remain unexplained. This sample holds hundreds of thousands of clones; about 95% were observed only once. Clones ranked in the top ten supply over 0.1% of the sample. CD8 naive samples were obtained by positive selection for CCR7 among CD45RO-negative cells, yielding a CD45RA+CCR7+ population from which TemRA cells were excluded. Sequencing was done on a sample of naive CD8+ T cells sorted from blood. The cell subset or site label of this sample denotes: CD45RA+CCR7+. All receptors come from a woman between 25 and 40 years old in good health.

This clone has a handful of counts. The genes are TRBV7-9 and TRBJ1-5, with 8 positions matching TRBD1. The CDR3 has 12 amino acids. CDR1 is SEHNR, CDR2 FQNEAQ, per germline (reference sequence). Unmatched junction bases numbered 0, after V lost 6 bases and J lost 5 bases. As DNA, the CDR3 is TGTGCCAGCAGGACAGGGGATCAGCCCCAGCATTTT. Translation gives CASRTGDQPQHF.

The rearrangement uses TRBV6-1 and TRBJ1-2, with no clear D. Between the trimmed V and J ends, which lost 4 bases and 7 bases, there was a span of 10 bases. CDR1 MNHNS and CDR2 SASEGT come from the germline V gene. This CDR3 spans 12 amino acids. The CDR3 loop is CASSGPRSGYTF. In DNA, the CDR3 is TGTGCCAGCAGTGGCCCTAGGAGTGGCTACACCTTC.

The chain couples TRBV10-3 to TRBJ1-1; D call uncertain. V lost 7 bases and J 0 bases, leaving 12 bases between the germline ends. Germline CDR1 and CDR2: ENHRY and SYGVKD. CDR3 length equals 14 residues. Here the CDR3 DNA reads TGTGCCATCAAGGATGGCACTATGAACACTGAAGCTTTCTTT. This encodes CAIKDGTMNTEAFF.

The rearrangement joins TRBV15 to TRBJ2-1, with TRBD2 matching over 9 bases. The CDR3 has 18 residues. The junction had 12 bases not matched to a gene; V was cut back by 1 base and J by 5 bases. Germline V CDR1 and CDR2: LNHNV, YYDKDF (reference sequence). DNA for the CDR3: TGTGCCACCAGCAGAGCGGGAGCGGGAGGACCCCAGGACAATGAGCAGTTCTTC. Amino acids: CATSRAGAGGPQDNEQFF.

CDR3 bases: TGTGCCAGCAGCCCAGGGGAGACTGGAAACACCATATATTTT. It codes for CASSPGETGNTIYF. The V and J genes are TRBV7-9 and TRBJ1-3; TRBD1 might be the D (6 bases). The V end was cut by 5 bases, the J end by 2 bases, with 10 bases between. The CDR3 runs 14 residues. Germline V gene lookup returns CDR1 SEHNR and CDR2 FQNEAQ (reference sequence).

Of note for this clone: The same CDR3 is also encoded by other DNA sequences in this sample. CDR3 amino acids: CASSLRQGGQPQHF. The CDR3 DNA is TGTGCCAGCAGTTTAAGACAGGGGGGTCAGCCCCAGCATTTT. The chain carries TRBV28 and TRBJ1-5, with 9 nucleotides matching TRBD1. The CDR3 length is 14 residues. Germline V gives CDR1 MDHEN, CDR2 SYDVKM. J lost 6 bases, V lost 2 bases, and 2 bases had no gene match.

The CDR3 DNA sequence: TGTGCCAGCAGCCCGACAGGGGGCGATGGCTACACCTTC. It translates to CASSPTGGDGYTF. The rearrangement links TRBV5-4 to TRBJ1-2; the match to TRBD1 covers 10 bases. V lost 4 bases and J lost 6; bases outside the gene matches: 3. Germline V CDR1 and CDR2: SGHNT, YYREEE (reference sequence). The CDR3 length is 13 residues.

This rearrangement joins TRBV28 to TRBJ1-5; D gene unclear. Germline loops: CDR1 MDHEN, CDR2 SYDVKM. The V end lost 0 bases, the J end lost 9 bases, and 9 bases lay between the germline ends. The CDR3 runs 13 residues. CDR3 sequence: CASSLWQGGPQHF. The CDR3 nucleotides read TGTGCCAGCAGTTTATGGCAAGGCGGGCCCCAGCATTTT.

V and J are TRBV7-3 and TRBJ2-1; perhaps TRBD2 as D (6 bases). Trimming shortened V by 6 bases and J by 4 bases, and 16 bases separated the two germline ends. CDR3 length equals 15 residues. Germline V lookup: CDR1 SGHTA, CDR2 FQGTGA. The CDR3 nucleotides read TGTGCCAGCAGTACCGGGAGTGGTGCTTACAATGAGCAGTTCTTC. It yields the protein CASSTGSGAYNEQFF.

In DNA form, the CDR3 reads TGTGCCAGTAGCGCCAGTAATCATGGCTACACCTTC. Residues: CASSASNHGYTF. The chain couples TRBV19 to TRBJ1-2; D call uncertain. V was clipped by 6 bases and J by 6 bases, with 11 bases between them. Germline V lookup: CDR1 LNHDA, CDR2 SQIVND (reference sequence). This CDR3 is 12 amino acids long.

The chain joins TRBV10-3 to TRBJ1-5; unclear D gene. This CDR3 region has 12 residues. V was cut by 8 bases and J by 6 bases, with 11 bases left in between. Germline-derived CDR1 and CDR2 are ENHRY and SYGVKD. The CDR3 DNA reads TGTGCCATCGGAGGGAGCGGTCAGCCCCAGCATTTT. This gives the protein CAIGGSGQPQHF.

CDR3 nucleotides: TGTGCCATCAGTGGGGGCTGGCTAGGATTATCGGAAGATACGCAGTATTTT. Translated, it gives CAISGGWLGLSEDTQYF. This sequence joins TRBV10-3 and TRBJ2-3; possibly TRBD1 for D (5 bases). This CDR3 has 17 residues. Trimming pared 4 bases from V and 5 bases from J, leaving 22 bases between. In germline, CDR1 is ENHRY, CDR2 SYGVKD.

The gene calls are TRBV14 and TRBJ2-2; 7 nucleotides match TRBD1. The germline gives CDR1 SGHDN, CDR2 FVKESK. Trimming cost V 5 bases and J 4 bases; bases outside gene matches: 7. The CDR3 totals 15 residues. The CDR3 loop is CASSGRGPGTGELFF. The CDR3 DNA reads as TGTGCCAGCAGCGGAAGGGGGCCCGGCACCGGGGAGCTGTTTTTT. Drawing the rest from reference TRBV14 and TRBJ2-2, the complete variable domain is EAGVTQFPSHSVIEKGQTVTLRCDPISGHDNLYWYRRVMGKEIKFLLHFVKESKQDESGMPNNRFLAERTGGTYSTLKVQPAELEDSGVYFCASSGRGPGTGELFFGEGSRLTVL.

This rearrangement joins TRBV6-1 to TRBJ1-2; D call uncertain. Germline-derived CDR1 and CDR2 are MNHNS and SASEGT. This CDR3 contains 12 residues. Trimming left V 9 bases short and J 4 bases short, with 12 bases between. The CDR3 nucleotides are TGTGCCAGAGAAAGACGGAGCTATGGCTACACCTTC. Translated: CARERRSYGYTF.

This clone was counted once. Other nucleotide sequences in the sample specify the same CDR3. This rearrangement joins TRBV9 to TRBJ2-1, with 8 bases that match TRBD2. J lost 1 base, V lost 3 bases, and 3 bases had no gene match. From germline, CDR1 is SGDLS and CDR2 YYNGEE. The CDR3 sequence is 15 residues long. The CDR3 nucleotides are TGTGCCAGCAGCGAAGCGGGAGTTTCCTACAATGAGCAGTTCTTC. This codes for CASSEAGVSYNEQFF.

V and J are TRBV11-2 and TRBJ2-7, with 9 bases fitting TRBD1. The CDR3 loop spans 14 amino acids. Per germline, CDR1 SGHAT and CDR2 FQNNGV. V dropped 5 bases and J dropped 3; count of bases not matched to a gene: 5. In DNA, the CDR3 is TGTGCCAGCAGCCCGGGGACAGGGTTCTACGAGCAGTACTTC. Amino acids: CASSPGTGFYEQYF.

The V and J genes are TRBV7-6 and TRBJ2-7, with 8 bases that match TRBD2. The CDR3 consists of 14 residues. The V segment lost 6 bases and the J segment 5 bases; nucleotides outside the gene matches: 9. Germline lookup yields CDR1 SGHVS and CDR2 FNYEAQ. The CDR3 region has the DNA TGTGCCAGCAGACCCCCTGGACTAGCTGACGAGCAGTACTTC. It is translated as CASRPPGLADEQYF. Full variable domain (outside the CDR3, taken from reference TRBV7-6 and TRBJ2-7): GAGVSQSPRYKVTKRGQDVALRCDPISGHVSLYWYRQALGQGPEFLTYFNYEAQQDKSGLPNDRFSAERPEGSISTLTIQRTEQRDSAMYRCASRPPGLADEQYFGPGTRLTVT.

The CDR3: CASSQRTSGSSYEQYF. CDR3 DNA sequence: TGTGCCAGCAGCCAACGAACTAGCGGGAGTTCCTACGAGCAGTACTTC. The chain links TRBV4-2 to TRBJ2-7; TRBD2 aligns across 11 bases. Germline V gives CDR1 LGHNA, CDR2 YNFKEQ. The CDR3 is 16 residues long. V shed 2 bases and J 1 base; nucleotides not matched to a gene: 4.

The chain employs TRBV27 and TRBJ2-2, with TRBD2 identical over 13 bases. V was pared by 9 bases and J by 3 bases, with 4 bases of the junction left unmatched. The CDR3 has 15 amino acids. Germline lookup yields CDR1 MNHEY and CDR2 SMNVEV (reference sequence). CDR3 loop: CASMGLAGYTGELFF. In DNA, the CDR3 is TGTGCCAGTATGGGACTAGCGGGGTACACCGGGGAGCTGTTTTTT.

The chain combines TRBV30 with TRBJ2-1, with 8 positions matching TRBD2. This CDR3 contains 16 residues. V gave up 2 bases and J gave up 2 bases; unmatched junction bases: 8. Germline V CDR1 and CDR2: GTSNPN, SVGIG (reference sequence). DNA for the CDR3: TGTGCCTGGAGTTCTCTACTAGCGGTTACCTACAATGAGCAGTTCTTC. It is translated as CAWSSLLAVTYNEQFF.

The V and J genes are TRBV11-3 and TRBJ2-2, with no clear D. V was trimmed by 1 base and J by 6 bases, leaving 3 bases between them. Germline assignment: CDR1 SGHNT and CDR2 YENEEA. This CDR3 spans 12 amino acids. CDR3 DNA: TGTGCCAGCAGCTTAGCCCCCGGGGAGCTGTTTTTT. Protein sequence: CASSLAPGELFF.

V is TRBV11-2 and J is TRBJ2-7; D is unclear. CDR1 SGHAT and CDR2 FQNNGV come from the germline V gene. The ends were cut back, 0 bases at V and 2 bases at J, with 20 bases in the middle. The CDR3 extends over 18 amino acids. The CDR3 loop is CASSLDLRAFLPPYEQYF. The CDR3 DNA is TGTGCCAGCAGCTTAGATCTAAGGGCGTTCCTTCCTCCCTACGAGCAGTACTTC.

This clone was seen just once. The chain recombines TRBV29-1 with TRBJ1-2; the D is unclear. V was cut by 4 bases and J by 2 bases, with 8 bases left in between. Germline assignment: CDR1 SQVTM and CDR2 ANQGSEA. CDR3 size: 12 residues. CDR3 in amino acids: CSVVLQNYGYTF. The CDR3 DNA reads TGCAGCGTTGTATTGCAAAACTATGGCTACACCTTC.